This TCR beta chain was sequenced in a study of blood T cells in healthy people across ages (dated by TCRdb to between 2015 and 2016). The study in broad terms: Template switching captured roughly one uniquely barcoded TCR beta cDNA molecule per two T cells in model experiments. Donors were grouped into four age groups: young (average roughly 17 years), middle-aged (roughly 38), aged (about 59) and long-lived (approximately 82). Donors of different ages were randomly distributed across sequencing lanes to avoid experimental bias. The study analyzed two additional independent replicas of 1 million unique cDNA reads from the same blood draw for two donors, one aged 18 to 30 and one aged 80 or older. Using deep sequencing normalized with unique cDNA molecular identifiers, the study measured how TCR beta repertoire diversity changes with age.

Note on this clonotype: The target of this receptor is not known. Within one base of it there is no much larger clone, and no base qualities were kept.

The donors were some 36 Caucasian individuals from Russia, aged roughly 6 to 90 years, who were systemically healthy. Around 9.9 milliliters of peripheral blood were collected from each donor into EDTA-treated Vacutainer tubes. Ficoll-Paque density-gradient centrifugation was used to isolate PBMCs, with at least 7 million per sample. Total RNA, at least 6 micrograms per sample, was extracted from PBMCs with Trizol reagent. The percentages of naive CD45RAhigh/CD27high T cells were determined by flow cytometry on a PBMC aliquot from every donor. The trim is 4 bases for V and 7 bases for J, with a gap of 17 bases between the germline ends. From the germline V gene, CDR1 is MGHDK and CDR2 is SYGVNS. Counted from cysteine to phenylalanine, this CDR3 has 14 amino acids. Just the 42-base CDR3 DNA is kept, in frame starting at base 1. The paper as a whole reports these results and caveats: The percentage of naive T cells measured by flow cytometry correlated strongly with observed TCR beta diversity. Compared with the aged group, the long-lived group had more naive CD4+ T cells, fewer expanded clones and increased TCR diversity, a pattern suggesting age selection. Observed TCR beta diversity per million T cells fell roughly linearly with age, and a significant reduction was already apparent by age around 40. Because the CMV infection status of the donors was unknown, age-related changes in expanded clonotypes may potentially have been confounded. Since profiling was done on bulk unsorted PBMCs, naive and antigen-experienced compartments could not be conclusively compared. Estimates of total diversity based on one million sequenced T cells were regarded as lower bounds and as underestimates.

The method was 5' RACE. TCRdb lists the instrument as Illumina HiSeq 2500. A second roughly 7 to 11 cycle PCR used a sample-barcoded 5' primer and a J-beta primer mix. A template-switch 5' adaptor carrying 12 random nucleotides introduced a unique molecular identifier onto each TCR beta cDNA molecule. Each sample yielded at least 2.5 million CDR3-containing paired-end reads. All of the RNA was converted into first-strand cDNA using the Mint cDNA synthesis kit, with a TRBC-specific oligonucleotide serving as the primer. All cDNA was treated with uracil-DNA glycosylase and then went through a first 18-cycle PCR with the universal primers M1SS and BC2_uni_R. Per the source publication's procedure: Each sample was normalized by randomly selecting 1 million high-quality reads, each carrying a distinct molecular identifier. Instead of being binned into consensus sequences, reads that shared molecular identifiers were thrown out. MiTCR, run with a Q25 quality threshold and the strictest error-elimination algorithm, handled CDR3 identification, clonotype clustering and error correction. A nonparametric unseen species model using Euler transformation provided a lower-bound estimate of total TCR beta diversity. TCRdb handled the public reads itself, with Q25 trimming in fastp and clone calling in MiXCR, and kept productive beta chains. Rows are unified per CDR3 protein, each entry keeping the most common DNA and genes. These V and J calls derive from TCRdb rather than the authors' analysis. The sample table records more than 800,000 distinct CDR3 sequences; less than 50% of these occur just once. 15% to 20% of the sample lies in the top ten.

In this chain, TRBV25-1 is recombined with TRBJ2-7, with no D gene named confidently. This receptor was obtained from a woman aged 55-70 years in good health. Sample: blood. This receptor carries the CDR3 CASSAPGSHNEQYF. Here is the DNA: TGTGCCAGCAGTGCTCCTGGCAGTCACAATGAGCAGTACTTC.